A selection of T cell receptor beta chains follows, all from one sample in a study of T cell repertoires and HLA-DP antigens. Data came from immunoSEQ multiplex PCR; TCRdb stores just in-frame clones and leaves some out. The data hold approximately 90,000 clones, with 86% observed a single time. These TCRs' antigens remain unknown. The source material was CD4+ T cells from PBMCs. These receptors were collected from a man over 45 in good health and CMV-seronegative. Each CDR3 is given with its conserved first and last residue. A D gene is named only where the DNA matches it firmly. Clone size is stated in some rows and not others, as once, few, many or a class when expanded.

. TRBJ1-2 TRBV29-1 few TGCAGCGTCGGACAGAACAACTATGGCTACACCTTC CSVGQNNYGYTF
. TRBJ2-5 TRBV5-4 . TGTGCCAGCAGCTTACAGGCTAGGGAGACCCAGTACTTC CASSLQARETQYF
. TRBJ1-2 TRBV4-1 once TGCGCCAGCAGCCAAGTTGGAACAGGAGCTAACTATGGCTACACCTTC CASSQVGTGANYGYTF
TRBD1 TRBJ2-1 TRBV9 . TGTGCCAGCAGCGCACCCAGAGGGACAGGGGGCTCCTACAATGAGCAGTTCTTC CASSAPRGTGGSYNEQFF
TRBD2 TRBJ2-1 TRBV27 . TGTGCCAGCAGTCCTGAGCTAGCGGGGAGGGGCTCCTACAATGAGCAGTTCTTC CASSPELAGRGSYNEQFF
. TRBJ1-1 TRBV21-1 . TGTGCCAGCAGCAAAGGGGCTGACAGGAACACTGAAGCTTTCTTT CASSKGADRNTEAFF
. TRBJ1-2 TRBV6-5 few TGTGCCAGCTCAGGGCAGGGCTATGGCTACACCTTC CASSGQGYGYTF
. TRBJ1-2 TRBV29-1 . TGCAGCGTTGATGGTGGAAGCGGCTACACCTTC CSVDGGSGYTF
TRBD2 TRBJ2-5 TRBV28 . TGTGCCAGCAGTCCCGGACTAGCGGGAGGATCGGTACGAGAGACCCAGTACTTC CASSPGLAGGSVRETQYF
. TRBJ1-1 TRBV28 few TGTGCCAGCAGTCCTAACCCCAGGGATCGACCAGGAACTGAAGCTTTCTTT CASSPNPRDRPGTEAFF
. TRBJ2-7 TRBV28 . TGTGCCAGCAGTCCCGACGGGTACGAGCAGTACTTC CASSPDGYEQYF
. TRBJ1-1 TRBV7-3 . TGTGCCAGCAGCCCCGCCTTCGGAACTGAAGCTTTCTTT CASSPAFGTEAFF
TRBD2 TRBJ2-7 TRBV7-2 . TGTGCCAGCAGCCTTCAGCCGGGGGGCGAGCAGTACTTC CASSLQPGGEQYF
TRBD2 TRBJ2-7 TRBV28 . TGTGCCAGCAGGACCACTAGCGGGAGGAGCTACGAGCAGTACTTC CASRTTSGRSYEQYF
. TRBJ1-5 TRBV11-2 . TGTGCCAGCAGCTTTTTTGGAGGGGCCCAGCATTTT CASSFFGGAQHF
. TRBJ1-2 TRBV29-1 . TGCAGCGTTGAAGATTTAGCGGGGCCAGGGAAGAGTGGCTACACCTTC CSVEDLAGPGKSGYTF
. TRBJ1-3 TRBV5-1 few TGCGCCAGCAGCCTCCGCAGGGGCTCTGGAAACACCATATATTTT CASSLRRGSGNTIYF
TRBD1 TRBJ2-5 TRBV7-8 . TGTGCCAGCAGCCCAAGGACAGGGGGGAGGAGGCAAGAGACCCAGTACTTC CASSPRTGGRRQETQYF
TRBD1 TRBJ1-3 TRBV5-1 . TGCGCCAGCAGCGAAGACAGGGTCACTGGAAACACCATATATTTT CASSEDRVTGNTIYF
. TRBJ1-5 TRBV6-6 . TGTGCCAGCAGTCTAGGCAATCAGCCCCAGCATTTT CASSLGNQPQHF
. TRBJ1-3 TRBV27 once TGTGCCAGCAGTTTAAGGGCTGGAAACACCATATATTTT CASSLRAGNTIYF
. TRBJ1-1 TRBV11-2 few TGTGCCAGCAGCTTAGAGTTCGGAAGTAGGAACACTGAAGCTTTCTTT CASSLEFGSRNTEAFF
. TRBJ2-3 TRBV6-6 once TGTGCCAGCAGTCCCCGGACCGCCCAGGATACGCAGTATTTT CASSPRTAQDTQYF
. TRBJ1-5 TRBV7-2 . TGTGCCAGCAGCTTAGAGGGCGTCAGGTCTCAGCCCCAGCATTTT CASSLEGVRSQPQHF
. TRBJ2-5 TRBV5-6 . TGTGCCAGCAGCTTCCGGGGCCAAATCGGCCAAGAGACCCAGTACTTC CASSFRGQIGQETQYF
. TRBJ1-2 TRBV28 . TGTGCCAGCAACCGCAGGGACTATGGCTACACCTTC CASNRRDYGYTF
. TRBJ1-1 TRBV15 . TGTGCCACCAGCAGGGGAGAGGGTTTGGACACTGAAGCTTTCTTT CATSRGEGLDTEAFF
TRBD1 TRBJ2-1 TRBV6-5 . TGTGCCAGCAGCCTTACAGGGGGCCCGTACAATGAGCAGTTCTTC CASSLTGGPYNEQFF
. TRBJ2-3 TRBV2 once TGTGCCAGATACACAGATACGCAGTATTTT CARYTDTQYF
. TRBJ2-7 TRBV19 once TGTGCCAGCCAGGGACGGTTCCGCGAGCAGTACTTC CASQGRFREQYF
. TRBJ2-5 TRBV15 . TGTGCCACCAGCAGAGAGATCCAAGAGACCCAGTACTTC CATSREIQETQYF
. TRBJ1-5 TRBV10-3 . TGTGCCATCAGGGCCGGCGATAGCAATCAGCCCCAGCATTTT CAIRAGDSNQPQHF
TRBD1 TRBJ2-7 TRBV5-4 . TGTGCCAGCAGCAGGGATCAGGGGGAGTACGAGCAGTACTTC CASSRDQGEYEQYF
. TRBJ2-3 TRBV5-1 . TGCGCCAGCAGCTCCGTACTAGGGACAGATACGCAGTATTTT CASSSVLGTDTQYF
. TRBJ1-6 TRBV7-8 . TGTGCCAGCAGCTTAAGCCCAGGGAATTCACCCCTCCACTTT CASSLSPGNSPLHF
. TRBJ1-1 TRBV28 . TGTGCCAGCAGTCGCGGGTGGGCTGAAGCTTTCTTT CASSRGWAEAFF
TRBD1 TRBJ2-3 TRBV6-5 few TGTGCCAGCAGATATCAACAGGGGCCAACAGATACGCAGTATTTT CASRYQQGPTDTQYF
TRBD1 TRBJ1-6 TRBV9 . TGTGCCAGCAGCGTAGGATCCCGACAGGGCCGTTCACCCCTCCACTTT CASSVGSRQGRSPLHF
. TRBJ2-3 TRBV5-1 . TGCGCCAGCAGCTTTAAAGATACGCAGTATTTT CASSFKDTQYF
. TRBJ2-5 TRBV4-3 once TGCGCCAGCAGCCAAGTATGGAGGGAGCAAGAGACCCAGTACTTC CASSQVWREQETQYF
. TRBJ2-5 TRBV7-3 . TGTGCCAGCAGCCGGAGGGGTGGTGAGACCCAGTACTTC CASSRRGGETQYF
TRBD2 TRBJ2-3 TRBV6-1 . TGTGCCAGCAGGGGAGCGGGGGGGTCGAATACGCAGTATTTT CASRGAGGSNTQYF
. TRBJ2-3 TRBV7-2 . TGTGCCAGCAGCTTAGCTACGGGGGGCACAGATACGCAGTATTTT CASSLATGGTDTQYF
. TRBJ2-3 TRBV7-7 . TGTGCTAGTGGGCCGGGGTTGGGCACAGATACGCAGTATTTT CASGPGLGTDTQYF
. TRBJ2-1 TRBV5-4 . TGTGCCAGCAGCTTGCTAAATGAGCAGTTCTTC CASSLLNEQFF
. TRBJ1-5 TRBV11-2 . TGTGCCAGCAGCTTAGGACAGCTCAATCAGCCCCAGCATTTT CASSLGQLNQPQHF
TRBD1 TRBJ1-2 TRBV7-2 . TGTGCCAGCAGCTTGGGACAGGGTTATGGCTACACCTTC CASSLGQGYGYTF
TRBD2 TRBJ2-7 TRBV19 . TGTGCCAGTAGTATGGAAGCGGGGGGATTATGGGAGCAGTACTTC CASSMEAGGLWEQYF
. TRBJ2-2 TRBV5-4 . TGTGCCAGCAGTTTGGTGCCCGGGGAGCTGTTTTTT CASSLVPGELFF
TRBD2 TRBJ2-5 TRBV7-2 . TGTGCCAGCAGCCCTAGCGGGACCCCTCAAGAGACCCAGTACTTC CASSPSGTPQETQYF
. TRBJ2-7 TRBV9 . TGTGCCAGCAGCGCCCACCTGGTCAATGGGGAGCAGTACTTC CASSAHLVNGEQYF
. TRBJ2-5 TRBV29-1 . TGCAGCGTTGATCCCGAAGAGACCCAGTACTTC CSVDPEETQYF
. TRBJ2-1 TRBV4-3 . TGCGCCAGCAGCCAAGTAACTGCCTACAATGAGCAGTTCTTC CASSQVTAYNEQFF
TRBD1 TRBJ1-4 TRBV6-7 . TGTGCCAGCAGTTACTTAAGGACAGGGCAAAATGAAAAACTGTTTTTT CASSYLRTGQNEKLFF
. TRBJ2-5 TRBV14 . TGTGCCAGCAGCCCGCGCCTTCGGAAAGAGACCCAGTACTTC CASSPRLRKETQYF
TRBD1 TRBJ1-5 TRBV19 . TGTGCCAGTAGTATAGGGTTTGGGGACAGGGGTAGAAGCAATCAGCCCCAGCATTTT CASSIGFGDRGRSNQPQHF
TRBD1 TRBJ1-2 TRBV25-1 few TGTGCCAGCAGCGCCACCCCGGGACAGGCTCACGAGGGGAATGGCTACACCTTC CASSATPGQAHEGNGYTF
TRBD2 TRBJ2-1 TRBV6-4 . TGTGCCAGCAGTCCGTCCGGGACTATAAACAATGAGCAGTTCTTC CASSPSGTINNEQFF
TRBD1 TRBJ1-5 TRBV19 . TGTGCCAGTCTGGGACAGGGGGGATATAGCAATCAGCCCCAGCATTTT CASLGQGGYSNQPQHF